The 26 T cell receptor beta chains listed next were all sequenced from one sample in a study of blood T cell repertoires in COVID-19. Assay used: immunoSEQ multiplex PCR; TCRdb lists only in-frame clones, some missing. The data contain about 210,000 clones, over 75% of them singletons. The material sequenced was PBMCs or T cells enriched from blood (not recorded which). These receptors were collected from a man aged 25-40 years with acute COVID-19.

This rearrangement joins TRBV7-9 to TRBJ1-2; 9 positions agree with TRBD1. CDR1 is SEHNR and CDR2 is FQNEAQ in the germline V gene (reference sequence). The CDR3 runs 17 residues. Losses at the gene ends were 5 bases for V and 1 base for J; bases not matched to a gene: 11. The CDR3 coding sequence is TGTGCCAGCAGCCCAGTCCCGGGACAGGGTTATAACTATGGCTACACCTTC. It codes for CASSPVPGQGYNYGYTF.

The V call is TRBV6-5, the J call TRBJ1-6; no definite D call. The V and J ends lost 6 bases and 6 bases respectively, with 12 bases between them. The CDR3 totals 14 residues. The germline V gene has CDR1 MNHEY and CDR2 SVGAGI. CDR3 sequence (DNA): TGTGCCAGCAGCTTCTCTGGTAGTAATTCACCCCTCCACTTT. Its protein is CASSFSGSNSPLHF.

V is TRBV7-9 and J is TRBJ2-5, with D unresolved. V was pared by 1 base and J by 1 base, with 16 bases between. The CDR3 has 17 residues. The V gene's germline CDR1 is SEHNR and CDR2 FQNEAQ (reference sequence). CDR3 residues: CASSLESVLPIQETQYF. In DNA form, the CDR3 reads TGTGCCAGCAGCTTAGAGTCGGTTCTACCCATCCAAGAGACCCAGTACTTC. Looking up the rest from reference TRBV7-9 and TRBJ2-5 gives the full variable domain: DTGVSQNPRHKITKRGQNVTFRCDPISEHNRLYWYRQTLGQGPEFLTYFQNEAQLEKSRLLSDRFSAERPKGSFSTLEIQRTEQGDSAMYLCASSLESVLPIQETQYFGPGTRLLVL.

Only one count was recorded for this clone. J is TRBJ1-3 and V is TRBV19; D uncertain. This CDR3 comprises 16 residues. Trimming took 5 bases from V and 1 from J, leaving 15 bases between them. Germline V lookup: CDR1 LNHDA, CDR2 SQIVND (reference sequence). The CDR3 loop reads CASSPSQLSSGNTIYF. For the CDR3, the DNA is TGTGCCAGTAGTCCCTCTCAACTTAGTTCTGGAAACACCATATATTTT.

The chain combines TRBV10-2 with TRBJ2-3; a possible D gene is TRBD2 (5 bases). This CDR3 is 14 amino acids long. The V gene's germline CDR1 is WSHSY and CDR2 SAAADI. V gave up 4 bases and J gave up 10 bases, with 18 bases separating them. DNA of the CDR3: TGCGCCAGCAGTGGCGGCAGTGGGAGTGGGCCGCAGTATTTT. It encodes CASSGGSGSGPQYF.

This clone was seen just once. The genes are TRBV6-4 and TRBJ2-7; 9 bases map to TRBD1. The CDR3 contains 13 residues. Germline values: CDR1 MRHNA, CDR2 SNTAGT. V lost 3 bases to trimming and J lost 10 bases; unmatched junction nucleotides: 7. DNA for the CDR3: TGTGCCAGCAGTGAGGGGACAGGGTTCGACCAGTACTTC. It encodes CASSEGTGFDQYF.

V and J are TRBV19 and TRBJ1-5; D is perhaps TRBD1 (5 bases). V gave up 7 bases and J gave up 2 bases, with 18 bases separating them. Germline CDR1 LNHDA, CDR2 SQIVND (reference sequence). The CDR3 runs 16 residues. The CDR3 DNA sequence: TGTGCCAGTACGGGGTTGCCATCGGGGGGCAATCAGCCCCAGCATTTT. Translating it yields CASTGLPSGGNQPQHF.

The chain joins TRBV10-3 to TRBJ2-2; tentatively, D is TRBD1 (6 bases). Trimming stripped 6 bases from V and 4 bases from J, with 12 bases between. CDR1 is ENHRY and CDR2 is SYGVKD in the germline V gene. CDR3 size: 14 residues. In nucleotides, the CDR3 is TGTGCCATCAGCGGGACACCTCTCACCGGGGAGCTGTTTTTT. As protein: CAISGTPLTGELFF.

V is TRBV29-1 and J is TRBJ1-2, with D uncertain. This CDR3 has 12 residues. Germline V CDR1 and CDR2: SQVTM, ANQGSEA. The V end was cut by 3 bases, the J end by 1 base, with 6 bases between. The CDR3 DNA reads as TGCAGCGTTGAGGCCAATAACTATGGCTACACCTTC. As protein: CSVEANNYGYTF.

The V gene is TRBV10-3, the J gene TRBJ2-3, with 7 positions matching TRBD1. J was trimmed by 5 bases and V by 5 bases; bases with no gene match: 13. The CDR3 runs 16 residues. Germline assignment: CDR1 ENHRY and CDR2 SYGVKD. CDR3 amino acids: CAISPIDREPKDTQYF. DNA of the CDR3: TGTGCCATCAGTCCAATTGACAGGGAGCCTAAAGATACGCAGTATTTT.

The V and J genes are TRBV27 and TRBJ2-7, with a weak D call TRBD1 (7 bases). Germline CDR1 and CDR2: MNHEY and SMNVEV (reference sequence). The germline V and J ends were trimmed by 7 bases and 12 bases, with 25 bases remaining between them. This CDR3 has 14 amino acids. CDR3 nucleotides: TGTGCCAGCACCCCAGGGGGGCCCCTTTACAGACTGTACTTC. Translated, it gives CASTPGGPLYRLYF.

This chain links TRBV13 with TRBJ2-7, with 12 bases aligning to TRBD1. Germline values: CDR1 PRHDT, CDR2 FYEKMQ (reference sequence). This CDR3 region has 16 residues. Losses at the gene ends were 5 bases for V and 5 bases for J; bases not matched to a gene: 10. CDR3 sequence: CASSPPPGQGANEQYF. The CDR3 DNA is TGTGCCAGCAGCCCACCCCCGGGACAGGGGGCGAACGAGCAGTACTTC.

The CDR3 bases are TGTGCCAGCAGCGGGATTAGGAAGGGGGCGTCTGCCTATGGCTACACCTTC. This sequence encodes CASSGIRKGASAYGYTF. The chain is built from TRBV9 and TRBJ1-2; TRBD1 matches at 7 bases. The CDR3 covers 17 residues. V dropped 3 bases and J dropped 4; count of bases not matched to a gene: 15. CDR1 is SGDLS and CDR2 is YYNGEE in the germline V gene.

The sample holds a few counts of this clone. This chain connects TRBV5-6 to TRBJ1-5; 9 positions agree with TRBD1. J was trimmed by 3 bases and V by 3 bases; bases with no gene match: 7. The V gene's germline CDR1 is SGHDT and CDR2 YYEEEE. The CDR3 spans 16 residues. The CDR3 loop is CASSWGGQGINQPQHF. The CDR3 bases are TGTGCCAGCAGCTGGGGGGGACAGGGTATCAATCAGCCCCAGCATTTT.

The rearrangement uses TRBV29-1 and TRBJ2-7, with TRBD1 matching 8 bases. The germline V gene has CDR1 SQVTM and CDR2 ANQGSEA. With V trimmed by 7 bases and J by 7 bases, 12 bases remained unmatched. The CDR3 covers 13 residues. The DNA for the CDR3 is TGCAGCGCGCTCCCGGGACAGGTCGGGGAGCAGTACTTC. This codes for CSALPGQVGEQYF.

This clone was found a few times. This chain uses TRBV19 with TRBJ1-5, with 12 bases that match TRBD1. Losses at the gene ends were 4 bases for V and 0 bases for J; bases not matched to a gene: 4. This CDR3 has 17 residues. The germline CDR1 and CDR2 sequences are LNHDA and SQIVND (reference sequence). For the CDR3, the DNA is TGTGCCAGTAGTAGGGACAGGGGGCCGTATAGCAATCAGCCCCAGCATTTT. Residues: CASSRDRGPYSNQPQHF.

The V gene is TRBV3-1 (or the pseudogene TRBV3-2), the J gene TRBJ2-1; the D gene is possibly TRBD1 (5 bases). This CDR3 region has 14 residues. Germline-derived CDR1 and CDR2 are LGHDT and YNNKEL (reference sequence). Deletions cut 4 bases from V and 1 base from J, with 8 bases between. This CDR3 is CASSRGSSYNEQFF. CDR3 nucleotides: TGTGCCAGCAGCCGGGGCAGTTCCTACAATGAGCAGTTCTTC.

This clone is medium-sized within its sample. The V call is TRBV6-5, the J call TRBJ2-7; 8 bases are shared with TRBD2. In germline, CDR1 is MNHEY, CDR2 SVGAGI. This CDR3 comprises 15 residues. With V trimmed by 2 bases and J by 2 bases, 5 bases remained unmatched. In nucleotides, the CDR3 is TGTGCCAGCAGTTACGGTGGCGGGGGGACCTACGAGCAGTACTTC. The encoded protein is CASSYGGGGTYEQYF.

The chain has TRBV27 and TRBJ2-7, with 9 bases fitting TRBD1. J gave up 6 bases and V 5 bases, and 2 bases lay outside the gene matches. Germline values: CDR1 MNHEY, CDR2 SMNVEV (reference sequence). The CDR3 runs to 12 residues. The CDR3 protein is CASSRTGAEQYF. CDR3 bases: TGTGCCAGCAGTCGGACAGGGGCCGAGCAGTACTTC.

The chain links TRBV5-5 to TRBJ2-7; 9 bases are a match to TRBD1. The CDR3 runs to 14 residues. V trimming: 4 bases; J trimming: 5 bases; junction bases outside the gene matches: 7. Germline loops: CDR1 SGHKS, CDR2 YYEKEE (reference sequence). Written as DNA, the CDR3 is TGTGCCAGCAGCCCCGGGACAGGGTCTCACGAGCAGTACTTC. Amino acid sequence: CASSPGTGSHEQYF.

This clone was seen a few times. The V call is TRBV7-3, the J call TRBJ1-1, with 7 nucleotides matching TRBD1. This CDR3 spans 15 amino acids. Germline V gene lookup returns CDR1 SGHTA and CDR2 FQGTGA. V trimming: 5 bases; J trimming: 3 bases; junction bases outside the gene matches: 9. The CDR3 sequence: CASSPQGGVDTEAFF. The CDR3 DNA reads TGTGCCAGCAGCCCCCAAGGGGGCGTAGACACTGAAGCTTTCTTT. Filled out from reference TRBV7-3 and TRBJ1-1, the complete variable domain reads GAGVSQTPSNKVTEKGKYVELRCDPISGHTALYWYRQSLGQGPEFLIYFQGTGAADDSGLPNDRFFAVRPEGSVSTLKIQRTERGDSAVYLCASSPQGGVDTEAFFGQGTRLTVV.

V and J are TRBV28 and TRBJ2-5; D uncertain. Germline CDR1 MDHEN, CDR2 SYDVKM. This CDR3 has 16 residues. Trimming took 3 bases from V and 1 from J, leaving 15 bases between them. The CDR3 reads CASSFVIGGSQETQYF. The CDR3 region has the DNA TGTGCCAGCAGTTTTGTAATCGGCGGATCCCAAGAGACCCAGTACTTC.

This chain links TRBV2 with TRBJ2-1, with 9 bases matching TRBD2. Trimming removed 5 bases from V and 4 bases from J; junction bases left unmatched: 3. The germline V gene encodes CDR1 SNHLY and CDR2 FYNNEI. The CDR3 runs 14 residues. CDR3 loop: CASSRAGGYNEQFF. CDR3 sequence (DNA): TGTGCCAGCAGTCGGGCGGGGGGGTACAATGAGCAGTTCTTC.

The V call is TRBV2, the J call TRBJ1-5, with D possibly being TRBD1 (6 bases). V shed 7 bases and J shed 6 bases, with 19 bases lying between them. The CDR3 extends over 15 amino acids. Germline CDR1 SNHLY, CDR2 FYNNEI. Written as DNA, the CDR3 is TGTGCCAGCACCAGGGGCGAGGTGGTAGCTCAGCCCCAGCATTTT. Protein product: CASTRGEVVAQPQHF.

The chain joins TRBV3-1 (or the pseudogene TRBV3-2) to TRBJ1-1, with 7 bases that match TRBD1. The CDR3 contains 14 residues. The V gene's germline CDR1 is LGHDT and CDR2 YNNKEL (reference sequence). V lost 3 bases to trimming and J lost 6 bases; unmatched junction nucleotides: 7. The CDR3 is CASSQIRGQSEAFF. The CDR3 bases are TGTGCCAGCAGCCAGATAAGGGGGCAGTCTGAAGCTTTCTTT.

This clone was counted between two and nine times. The V call is TRBV27, the J call TRBJ1-6, with D hard to call. Germline V gene data show CDR1 as MNHEY and CDR2 as SMNVEV (reference sequence). The germline V and J ends were trimmed by 0 bases and 9 bases, with 15 bases remaining between them. There are 16 residues in the CDR3. CDR3 in amino acids: CASSLSGGLSVSPLHF. The DNA for the CDR3 is TGTGCCAGCAGTTTATCGGGCGGGCTTAGCGTTTCACCCCTCCACTTT.